The 22 T cell receptor beta chains listed next were all sequenced from one sample in a study of T cells after yellow fever vaccination. Using its own MiXCR run on the 5' RACE reads, TCRdb lists one record per CDR3 protein. The sample contains 300,000 or so distinct CDR3 sequences, roughly 4.3% of which appear only once. Sequences were derived from PBMCs, sampled 5 days after the yellow fever booster vaccination. These receptor sequences come from a man younger than 35 who received the YFV17D yellow fever vaccine.

This clonotype was seen at least ten times. The J gene is TRBJ1-1, the V gene TRBV12-3 or TRBV12-4, with a weak D call TRBD1 (5 bases). The CDR3 extends over 14 amino acids. The V end was cut by 3 bases, the J end by 0 bases, with 8 bases between. This chain's CDR3 is CASSLAGVNTEAFF. CDR3 coding DNA: TGTGCCAGCAGTTTGGCGGGGGTGAACACTGAAGCTTTCTTT.

This clonotype was counted ten times or more. The chain links TRBV4-1 to TRBJ2-4, with unresolved D. This CDR3 comprises 15 residues. Germline V gene data show CDR1 as MGHRA and CDR2 as YSYEKL. The V end was cut by 1 base, the J end by 0 bases, with 7 bases between. The CDR3: CASSQAGAAKNIQYF. CDR3 in DNA: TGCGCCAGCAGCCAAGCGGGTGCAGCCAAAAACATTCAGTACTTC.

This clonotype was counted a few times. The chain combines TRBV7-2 with TRBJ2-1; D may be TRBD2 (5 bases). Trimming pared 0 bases from V and 4 bases from J, leaving 7 bases between. There are 14 residues in the CDR3. Germline V gene data show CDR1 as SGHTA and CDR2 as FQGNSA. CDR3 protein: CASSLAREYNEQFF. CDR3 bases: TGTGCCAGCAGCTTAGCCCGGGAATACAATGAGCAGTTCTTC.

This clonotype was picked up a small number of times. The chain couples TRBV27 to TRBJ2-5; 7 bases are shared with TRBD1. CDR3 length: 17 residues. V dropped 5 bases and J dropped 5; count of bases not matched to a gene: 17. CDR1 is MNHEY and CDR2 is SMNVEV in the germline V gene (reference sequence). The CDR3, as DNA: TGTGCCAGCAGTCCGCTCCGGACAGGTCAGATGGGGGAGACCCAGTACTTC. It encodes CASSPLRTGQMGETQYF.

V gene TRBV5-1 combines with J gene TRBJ2-7; D is unclear. This CDR3 is 13 amino acids long. With 0 bases removed from V and 6 bases from J, the gap between germline ends came to 10 bases. Looked up from germline, CDR1 is SGHRS and CDR2 is YFSETQ. This CDR3 is CASSLVCRIEQYV. The DNA for the CDR3 is TGCGCCAGCAGCTTGGTGTGCCGAATCGAGCAGTACGTC.

This clonotype was seen more than once but under ten times. This chain connects TRBV5-4 to TRBJ1-2; D may be TRBD1 (5 bases). V gave up 2 bases and J gave up 7 bases, with 12 bases separating them. This CDR3 contains 13 residues. Germline loops: CDR1 SGHNT, CDR2 YYREEE (reference sequence). The CDR3 DNA reads as TGTGCCAGCAGCTTTGGGACCCACGGTGGCTACACCTTC. Protein sequence: CASSFGTHGGYTF.

The V gene is TRBV5-6, the J gene TRBJ2-7; D is possibly TRBD1 or TRBD2 (5 bases each). The V gene lost 4 bases and the J gene lost 2 bases, with 13 bases spanning the gap. CDR3 length: 14 residues. In germline, CDR1 is SGHDT, CDR2 YYEEEE. In nucleotides, the CDR3 is TGTGCCAGCAGCCGATGGGACCGACCCTACGAGCAGTACGTC. Translation gives CASSRWDRPYEQYV.

In this sample, this clonotype turned up many times. This sequence joins TRBV12-3 or TRBV12-4 and TRBJ1-2; D is unresolved. CDR3 length: 16 amino acids. Trimming removed 5 bases from V and 4 bases from J, with 20 bases in between. Here the CDR3 reads CASSPLPGALLYGYTF. CDR3 coding DNA: TGTGCCAGCAGTCCTCTTCCCGGCGCCCTTCTCTATGGCTACACCTTC.

This clonotype was counted a few times. V and J are TRBV19 and TRBJ1-5; 7 bases are shared with TRBD1. The CDR3 runs to 16 residues. V was clipped by 1 base and J by 1 base; unmatched bases: 4. Germline V gives CDR1 LNHDA, CDR2 SQIVND (reference sequence). The CDR3 DNA is TGTGCCAGTAGTATAGCGACGACAGGGAGCAATCAGCCCCAGCATTTT. Protein product: CASSIATTGSNQPQHF.

This clonotype was observed a handful of times. The chain has TRBV7-2 and TRBJ1-3; D uncertain. Germline lookup yields CDR1 SGHTA and CDR2 FQGNSA. This CDR3 region has 14 residues. Trimming shortened V by 3 bases and J by 2 bases, and 8 bases separated the two germline ends. CDR3 amino acids: CASSFREAGNTIYF. CDR3 sequence (DNA): TGTGCCAGCAGCTTCCGGGAAGCTGGAAACACCATATATTTT.

This clonotype occurred a few times. The chain employs TRBV12-3 or TRBV12-4 and TRBJ2-3; unclear D gene. The CDR3 length is 14 residues. Trimming cost V 5 bases and J 4 bases, with 13 bases left between them. The CDR3 DNA reads as TGTGCCAGCAGTATCCTCGACACGTCAGATACGCAGTATTTT. Amino acid sequence: CASSILDTSDTQYF.

V gene TRBV12-3 or TRBV12-4 combines with J gene TRBJ2-1; TRBD1 is a possible D gene (5 bases). The V end lost 4 bases, the J end lost 5 bases, and 12 bases lay between the germline ends. This CDR3 is 14 amino acids long. The CDR3 DNA follows: TGTGCCAGCAGTTCCCAGGGTCCTCACAATGAGCAGTTCTTC. Residues: CASSSQGPHNEQFF.

J is TRBJ2-3 and V is TRBV28; no clear D. CDR1 MDHEN and CDR2 SYDVKM come from the germline V gene. V was clipped by 2 bases and J by 5 bases, with 5 bases between them. This CDR3 region has 12 residues. CDR3 coding DNA: TGTGCCAGCAGTTTAAGGGTAGATACGCAGTATTTT. This gives the protein CASSLRVDTQYF.

This clonotype was picked up a small number of times. The chain recombines TRBV5-1 with TRBJ2-1; D is perhaps TRBD1 (6 bases). V dropped 4 bases and J dropped 0 bases, with 11 bases sitting between them. Per the germline V gene, CDR1 is SGHRS and CDR2 is YFSETQ. CDR3 length: 15 amino acids. This CDR3 reads CASSIDRSSYNEQFF. Written as DNA, the CDR3 is TGCGCCAGCAGCATTGACAGGAGCTCCTACAATGAGCAGTTCTTC.

The chain combines TRBV5-1 with TRBJ1-4; TRBD1 matches at 12 bases. CDR1 is SGHRS, CDR2 YFSETQ, per germline. This CDR3 is 17 amino acids long. J was trimmed by 3 bases and V by 4 bases; bases with no gene match: 7. The CDR3 nucleotides are TGCGCCAGCAGCCCCGGGACAGGGGGCTCGGCTAATGAAAAACTGTTTTTT. Translating it yields CASSPGTGGSANEKLFF. The full variable domain, with the rest looked up from reference TRBV5-1 and TRBJ1-4, is KAGVTQTPRYLIKTRGQQVTLSCSPISGHRSVSWYQQTPGQGLQFLFEYFSETQRNKGNFPGRFSGRQFSNSRSEMNVSTLELGDSALYLCASSPGTGGSANEKLFFGSGTQLSVL.

At least ten counts were recorded for this clonotype. This sequence joins TRBV7-9 and TRBJ1-2, with D perhaps TRBD1 (5 bases). V shed 4 bases and J shed 7 bases, with 16 bases lying between them. CDR1 and CDR2 from the germline V gene are SEHNR and FQNEAQ (reference sequence). There are 14 residues in the CDR3. The CDR3 loop reads CASSSVRGGGGYTF. The CDR3 DNA follows: TGTGCCAGCAGCTCCGTCCGGGGGGGAGGTGGCTACACCTTC.

This clonotype appeared a few times. This sequence joins TRBV10-3 and TRBJ2-2; 7 bases match TRBD2. J was trimmed by 0 bases and V by 6 bases; bases with no gene match: 10. The CDR3 has 17 residues. The V gene's germline CDR1 is ENHRY and CDR2 SYGVKD. The CDR3 coding sequence is TGTGCCATCAGCCCTCTTGGCGCGGGGGCGAACACCGGGGAGCTGTTTTTT. Translated, it gives CAISPLGAGANTGELFF.

The sample holds a few counts of this clonotype. In DNA form, the CDR3 reads TGTGCCATCAGTGACCCTGGGAGGGCAGAAGAGACCCAGTACTTC. Its protein product is CAISDPGRAEETQYF. J is TRBJ2-5 and V is TRBV10-3; 7 nucleotides line up with TRBD2. V lost 3 bases and J lost 3; bases outside the gene matches: 7. The CDR3 loop spans 15 amino acids. Per the germline V gene, CDR1 is ENHRY and CDR2 is SYGVKD.

This clonotype was counted between two and nine times. The chain recombines TRBV5-1 with TRBJ2-5; D might be TRBD1 (6 bases). The V gene's germline CDR1 is SGHRS and CDR2 YFSETQ. V was clipped by 4 bases and J by 0 bases, with 10 bases between them. This CDR3 spans 14 amino acids. CDR3 coding DNA: TGCGCCAGCAGCGAATACAGGGACCAAGAGACCCAGTACTTC. This sequence encodes CASSEYRDQETQYF.

V and J are TRBV12-3 or TRBV12-4 and TRBJ2-5; TRBD2 matches at 7 bases. This CDR3 is 13 amino acids long. V gave up 7 bases and J gave up 6 bases; unmatched junction bases: 8. The CDR3 sequence is CASTFGGGKTQYF. The CDR3 DNA reads as TGTGCCAGCACCTTTGGGGGGGGGAAGACCCAGTACTTC.

In this sample, this clonotype turned up a few times. The chain combines TRBV7-8 with TRBJ2-3; TRBD1 matches at 7 bases. Germline V gives CDR1 SGHVS, CDR2 FQNEAQ. Trimming at V came to 5 bases and at J to 7 bases, leaving 12 bases not matched to a gene. This CDR3 contains 15 residues. The CDR3 DNA reads TGTGCCAGCAGCCCCACGGCACAGGGGCAAAATACGCAGTATTTT. Its translation is CASSPTAQGQNTQYF.

This clonotype occurred many times. The chain has TRBV5-1 and TRBJ1-1; TRBD1 might be the D (5 bases). The CDR3 consists of 13 residues. Germline V gives CDR1 SGHRS, CDR2 YFSETQ. Trimming took off 5 bases at V and 1 base at J, with 9 bases between the two ends. CDR3 amino acids: CASRTTANTEAFF. The CDR3 nucleotides read TGCGCCAGCAGGACGACAGCGAACACTGAAGCTTTCTTT.